This T cell receptor beta chain was recorded in a study of blood T cell repertoires in COVID-19. Study-wide background: Samples of COVID-19 (acute and convalescent) were obtained from the United States, Italy and Spain. PBMCs, B-cell-depleted T cells, or T cells provided the cDNA or gDNA that made up the material.

Per the study methods: For nucleated cells, counts were estimated from reference gene primer amplification. Profiled with immunoSEQ multiplex PCR; TCRdb holds only in-frame clones, not every one. V and J calls and clone size are those listed in that table; D and trimming were worked out from the DNA. The sample yields around 95,000 clones, over 75% seen once. Germline V gene sequence: CDR1 SGHAT, CDR2 FQNNGV. The V end lost 5 bases, the J end lost 6 bases, and 14 bases lay between the germline ends. The CDR3 is 15 amino acids. The sequence derives from a woman aged 80 or over with acute or convalescent COVID-19. V and J are TRBV11-2 and TRBJ1-6, with D perhaps matching TRBD1 (6 bases). The sample was peripheral blood. The DNA for the CDR3 is TGTGCCAGCAGCCCCAACACAGGGAGTAATTCACCCCTCCACTTT. It is translated as CASSPNTGSNSPLHF.